A single sample gave rise to the 26 T cell receptor beta chains below, sequenced in a study of shared clonotypes between healthy human individuals. Sequencing was performed with immunoSEQ multiplex PCR; in TCRdb, only in-frame clones are kept and a portion is missing. The sample shows 850,000 to 1,200,000 clones, more than 65% of them seen only once. The sequencing input was memory CD4+ T cells sorted from blood. Indicated subset: CD45RA-negative fraction. Receptors originate from a man aged 18 to 30 in good health.

The J gene is TRBJ2-5, the V gene TRBV15; the match to TRBD2 covers 8 bases. Trimming took 5 bases from V and 2 from J; bases not matched to a gene: 7. The CDR3 has 15 amino acids. CDR1 LNHNV and CDR2 YYDKDF come from the germline V gene (reference sequence). CDR3 amino acids: CATSEIAGFQETQYF. CDR3 DNA sequence: TGTGCCACCAGCGAAATAGCGGGGTTTCAAGAGACCCAGTACTTC.

This rearrangement joins TRBV7-9 to TRBJ1-6, with D perhaps matching TRBD1 (6 bases). The CDR3 loop spans 16 amino acids. Germline V lookup: CDR1 SEHNR, CDR2 FQNEAQ (reference sequence). V was clipped by 5 bases and J by 1 base, with 12 bases between them. CDR3 in amino acids: CASSPRGGSYNSPLHF. In nucleotides, the CDR3 is TGTGCCAGCAGCCCCAGGGGAGGATCCTATAATTCACCCCTCCACTTT.

V usage is TRBV5-1 and J usage is TRBJ1-1, with 9 positions matching TRBD1. V lost 3 bases, J lost 8 bases, and 8 bases stayed unmatched. The CDR3 length is 14 residues. Germline CDR1 reads SGHRS; CDR2 reads YFSETQ. The CDR3: CASSSWTGAGEAFF. CDR3 in DNA: TGCGCCAGCAGCTCATGGACAGGGGCGGGCGAAGCTTTCTTT.

In regard to this clone: This sample also contains other DNA sequences that code for the same CDR3. J is TRBJ2-2 and V is TRBV7-6; no reliable D call. The CDR3 is made up of 12 amino acids. Trimming left V 2 bases short and J 4 bases short, with 2 bases between. The germline V gene has CDR1 SGHVS and CDR2 FNYEAQ. This chain's CDR3 is CASSLPTGELFF. The CDR3 DNA reads TGTGCCAGCAGCTTACCCACCGGGGAGCTGTTTTTT.

V gene TRBV18 combines with J gene TRBJ1-1, with 7 nucleotides matching TRBD1. V was pared by 1 base and J by 0 bases, with 5 bases of the junction left unmatched. The CDR3 contains 16 residues. The V gene's germline CDR1 is KGHSH and CDR2 LQKENI. The CDR3 reads CASSPQGAGVNTEAFF. For the CDR3, the DNA is TGTGCCAGCTCACCACAGGGGGCCGGAGTGAACACTGAAGCTTTCTTT. The variable domain in full, with the rest retrieved from reference TRBV18 and TRBJ1-1, is NAGVMQNPRHLVRRRGQEARLRCSPMKGHSHVYWYRQLPEEGLKFMVYLQKENIIDESGMPKERFSAEFPKEGPSILRIQQVVRGDSAAYFCASSPQGAGVNTEAFFGQGTRLTVV.

The chain combines TRBV5-1 with TRBJ2-2; D unclear. The CDR3 spans 14 residues. Germline V gene data show CDR1 as SGHRS and CDR2 as YFSETQ. Trimming shortened V by 2 bases and J by 7 bases, and 12 bases separated the two germline ends. CDR3 sequence (DNA): TGCGCCAGCAGCTTTTTCCCCGAAGGCGGGGAGCTGTTTTTT. It is translated as CASSFFPEGGELFF.

This chain joins TRBV18 and TRBJ2-5, with D uncertain. This CDR3 has 14 amino acids. V shed 0 bases and J shed 2 bases, with 7 bases lying between them. From germline, CDR1 is KGHSH and CDR2 LQKENI. The CDR3 reads CASSPPSHQETQYF. The CDR3 coding sequence is TGTGCCAGCTCACCACCGAGCCATCAAGAGACCCAGTACTTC.

This clone was recorded once. The chain combines TRBV10-3 with TRBJ2-7, with a tentative D call TRBD1 (6 bases). The CDR3 sequence is 12 residues long. The germline V gene has CDR1 ENHRY and CDR2 SYGVKD. Trimming removed 8 bases at V and 4 bases at J, with 12 bases between. CDR3 region: CAIGQLTYEQYF. The CDR3 nucleotides are TGTGCCATCGGACAGCTAACTTACGAGCAGTACTTC.

The rearrangement links TRBV6-1 to TRBJ2-2; 8 nucleotides line up with TRBD1. CDR3 length: 14 residues. V lost 7 bases, J lost 2 bases, and 3 bases stayed unmatched. CDR1 is MNHNS and CDR2 is SASEGT in the germline V gene. For the CDR3, the DNA is TGTGCCAGCACTCAGGGGGCAAACACCGGGGAGCTGTTTTTT. This sequence encodes CASTQGANTGELFF.

This clone was observed a few times. The chain employs TRBV10-2 and TRBJ2-7; no reliable D call. There are 10 residues in the CDR3. Per the germline V gene, CDR1 is WSHSY and CDR2 is SAAADI. V lost 8 bases, J lost 6 bases, and 8 bases lay in between. In DNA form, the CDR3 reads TGCGCCAGCGGGTTGCCCGAGCAGTACTTC. This sequence encodes CASGLPEQYF.

This clone was counted ten times or more. This chain uses TRBV5-1 with TRBJ2-5; D assignment may be TRBD1 or TRBD2 (6 bases each). The CDR3 is 15 amino acids. Germline V gives CDR1 SGHRS, CDR2 YFSETQ. Trimming removed 2 bases at V and 1 base at J, with 12 bases between. The CDR3 region has the DNA TGCGCCAGCAGCTTAGAGGGGGGCGGCCAAGAGACCCAGTACTTC. It translates to CASSLEGGGQETQYF.

The chain employs TRBV27 and TRBJ2-3; the match to TRBD2 covers 10 bases. CDR1 and CDR2 (germline): MNHEY, SMNVEV (reference sequence). V was pared by 6 bases and J by 2 bases, with 5 bases of the junction left unmatched. The CDR3 runs to 15 residues. This chain's CDR3 is CASRVAGGNTDTQYF. CDR3 bases: TGTGCCAGCAGAGTAGCGGGGGGCAACACAGATACGCAGTATTTT.

V usage is TRBV28 and J usage is TRBJ2-1, with TRBD1 matching over 9 bases. V lost 4 bases, J lost 5 bases, and 9 bases stayed unmatched. This CDR3 region has 16 residues. The germline V gene has CDR1 MDHEN and CDR2 SYDVKM. The CDR3 nucleotides read TGTGCCAGCAGTTCTGCGGGGACAGGGTTCAACAATGAGCAGTTCTTC. It specifies CASSSAGTGFNNEQFF.

The chain carries TRBV6-5 and TRBJ1-3; D gene uncertain. The CDR3 is made up of 15 amino acids. Trimming removed 2 bases from V and 4 bases from J, with 12 bases in between. The germline CDR1 and CDR2 sequences are MNHEY and SVGAGI. DNA of the CDR3: TGTGCCAGCAGTTACCTTCGGGCAGGAGGAAACACCATATATTTT. It translates to CASSYLRAGGNTIYF.

This clone was found a few times. V and J are TRBV20-1 and TRBJ2-3, with D possibly matching TRBD2 (5 bases). The CDR3 is made up of 11 amino acids. Between the trimmed V and J ends, which lost 6 bases and 4 bases, there was a span of 8 bases. Germline V gene data show CDR1 as DFQATT and CDR2 as SNEGSKA (reference sequence). This CDR3 is CSAEAADTQYF. In DNA, the CDR3 is TGCAGTGCGGAAGCGGCAGATACGCAGTATTTT.

This clone was observed a handful of times. This sequence joins TRBV5-4 and TRBJ2-3, with 13 nucleotides matching TRBD2. The CDR3 sequence is 15 residues long. V dropped 5 bases and J dropped 6; count of bases not matched to a gene: 6. Germline V gene lookup returns CDR1 SGHNT and CDR2 YYREEE (reference sequence). The CDR3 region has the DNA TGTGCCAGCAGAGATGGACTAGCGGGAGCGGATACGCAGTATTTT. Translation: CASRDGLAGADTQYF.

About this clone: The sample holds other DNA sequences that translate to the same CDR3. The chain uses TRBV5-1 and TRBJ1-1; 7 nucleotides match TRBD1. V was pared by 2 bases and J by 3 bases, with 1 base of the junction left unmatched. The CDR3 has 13 residues. Germline assignment: CDR1 SGHRS and CDR2 YFSETQ. Here the CDR3 reads CASSFTGDTEAFF. In DNA, the CDR3 is TGCGCCAGCAGCTTTACAGGGGACACTGAAGCTTTCTTT.

The rearrangement uses TRBV7-9 and TRBJ2-7, with 9 bases that match TRBD1. Germline V gene sequence: CDR1 SEHNR, CDR2 FQNEAQ (reference sequence). Trimming removed 6 bases from V and 0 bases from J; junction bases left unmatched: 6. This CDR3 is built from 15 residues. Here the CDR3 DNA reads TGTGCCAGCAGGCGCGACAGGGGGGACTCCTACGAGCAGTACTTC. Translated: CASRRDRGDSYEQYF.

Worth noting for this clone: Within the sample, other DNA sequences also encode this same CDR3. The genes are TRBV5-1 and TRBJ2-3; maybe TRBD1 (6 bases). Germline V gene sequence: CDR1 SGHRS, CDR2 YFSETQ. The CDR3 has 14 amino acids. V dropped 0 bases and J dropped 3 bases, with 8 bases sitting between them. In nucleotides, the CDR3 is TGCGCCAGCAGCTTGGGACAGGAGACAGATACGCAGTATTTT. This encodes CASSLGQETDTQYF.

V is TRBV13 and J is TRBJ1-3; D gene ambiguous. The V gene lost 1 base and the J gene lost 0 bases, with 13 bases spanning the gap. In germline, CDR1 is PRHDT, CDR2 FYEKMQ (reference sequence). The CDR3 length is 17 residues. For the CDR3, the DNA is TGTGCCAGCAGCTTAGAGACTGGCAGCCACTCTGGAAACACCATATATTTT. Translating it yields CASSLETGSHSGNTIYF.

The DNA for the CDR3 is TGTGCCAGTAGTACAGCTGAAGGGGCGGCATCACCCCTCCACTTT. Translating gives CASSTAEGAASPLHF. This chain joins TRBV19 and TRBJ1-6, with D perhaps matching TRBD1 (5 bases). Trimming took 4 bases from V and 10 from J, leaving 17 bases between them. The CDR3 is made up of 15 amino acids. In germline, CDR1 is LNHDA, CDR2 SQIVND (reference sequence).

This chain links TRBV30 with TRBJ1-3, with D maybe TRBD1 (6 bases). There are 15 residues in the CDR3. V dropped 3 bases and J dropped 0 bases, with 12 bases sitting between them. CDR1 GTSNPN and CDR2 SVGIG come from the germline V gene (reference sequence). The CDR3 spells CAWRLGQTSGNTIYF. The CDR3 coding sequence is TGTGCCTGGAGACTCGGACAGACCTCTGGAAACACCATATATTTT.

This chain uses TRBV9 with TRBJ2-7, with 8 positions matching TRBD2. Per germline, CDR1 SGDLS and CDR2 YYNGEE. The length of the CDR3 is 14 residues. Germline trimming cut 0 bases from V and 5 bases from J; bases unmatched to any gene: 4. CDR3 DNA: TGTGCCAGCAGCGTAGGCCCAGCGGGAGACGAGCAGTACTTC. As protein: CASSVGPAGDEQYF.

Details on this clone: Other DNA sequences in this sample translate to the same CDR3. J is TRBJ1-6 and V is TRBV30; a possible D gene is TRBD1 (5 bases). Germline V gives CDR1 GTSNPN, CDR2 SVGIG (reference sequence). V gave up 5 bases and J gave up 7 bases, with 9 bases separating them. CDR3 length equals 12 residues. The CDR3 is CAWGTGNSPLHF. The CDR3 DNA reads TGTGCCTGGGGGACGGGGAATTCACCCCTCCACTTT. Together with reference TRBV30 and TRBJ1-6, the CDR3 gives the full variable domain: SQTIHQWPATLVQPVGSPLSLECTVEGTSNPNLYWYRQAAGRGLQLLFYSVGIGQISSEVPQNLSASRPQDRQFILSSKKLLLSDSGFYLCAWGTGNSPLHFGNGTRLTVT.

V is TRBV23-1 and J is TRBJ2-2, with TRBD2 matching 12 bases. TRBV23-1 is reported as an ORF; its role is uncertain. Trimming took 0 bases from V and 4 from J; bases not matched to a gene: 3. CDR3 length: 17 residues. CDR3 DNA: TGCGCCAGCAGTCAATCGAAACTAGCGGGAGGCACCGGGGAGCTGTTTTTT. Protein product: CASSQSKLAGGTGELFF.

The chain has TRBV5-1 and TRBJ2-1; 8 bases map to TRBD2. In germline, CDR1 is SGHRS, CDR2 YFSETQ. The ends lost 0 bases at V and 9 bases at J; junction bases unmatched: 8. The CDR3 is made up of 15 amino acids. The CDR3 protein is CASSLAPGGPGEQFF. The CDR3 bases are TGCGCCAGCAGCTTGGCCCCGGGGGGGCCTGGTGAGCAGTTCTTC. The full variable domain, rest sourced from reference TRBV5-1 and TRBJ2-1, is KAGVTQTPRYLIKTRGQQVTLSCSPISGHRSVSWYQQTPGQGLQFLFEYFSETQRNKGNFPGRFSGRQFSNSRSEMNVSTLELGDSALYLCASSLAPGGPGEQFFGPGTRLTVL.